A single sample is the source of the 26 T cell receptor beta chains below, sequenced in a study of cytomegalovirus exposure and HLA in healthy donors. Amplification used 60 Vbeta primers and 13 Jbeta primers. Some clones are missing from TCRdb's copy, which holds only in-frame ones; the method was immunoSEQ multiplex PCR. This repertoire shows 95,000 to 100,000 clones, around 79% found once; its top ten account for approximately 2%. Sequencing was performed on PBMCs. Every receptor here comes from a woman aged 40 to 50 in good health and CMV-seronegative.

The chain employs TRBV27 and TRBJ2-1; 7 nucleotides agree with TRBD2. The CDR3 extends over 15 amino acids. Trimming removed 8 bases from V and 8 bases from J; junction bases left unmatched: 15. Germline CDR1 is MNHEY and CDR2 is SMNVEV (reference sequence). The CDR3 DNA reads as TGTGCCAGCGTCAGACGGGAGGCTGGTCTTGATGAGCAGTTCTTC. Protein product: CASVRREAGLDEQFF.

CDR3 nucleotide sequence: TGCGCCAGCAATAGGGGACTAGCGGGAACAGATACGCAGTATTTT. It is translated as CASNRGLAGTDTQYF. This chain joins TRBV5-1 and TRBJ2-3; 13 bases align to TRBD2. Per germline, CDR1 SGHRS and CDR2 YFSETQ. Trimming at V came to 6 bases and at J to 3 bases, leaving 4 bases not matched to a gene. This CDR3 contains 15 residues.

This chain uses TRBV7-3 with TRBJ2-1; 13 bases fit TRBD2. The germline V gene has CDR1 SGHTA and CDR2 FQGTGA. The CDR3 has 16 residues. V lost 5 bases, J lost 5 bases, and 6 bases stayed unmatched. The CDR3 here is CASSPQTSGGNNEQFF. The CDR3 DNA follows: TGTGCCAGCAGCCCGCAGACTAGCGGGGGGAACAATGAGCAGTTCTTC.

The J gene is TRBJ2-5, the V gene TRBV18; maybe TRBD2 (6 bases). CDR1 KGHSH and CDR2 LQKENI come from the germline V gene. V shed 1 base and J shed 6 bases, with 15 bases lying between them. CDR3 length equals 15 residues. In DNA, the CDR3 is TGTGCCAGCTCACCACAACCAGCGGCGGGGAAGACCCAGTACTTC. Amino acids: CASSPQPAAGKTQYF.

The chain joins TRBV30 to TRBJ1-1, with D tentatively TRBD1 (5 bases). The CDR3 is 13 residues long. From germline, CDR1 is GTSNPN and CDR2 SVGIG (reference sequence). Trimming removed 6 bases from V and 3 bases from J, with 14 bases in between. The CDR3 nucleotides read TGTGCCTGTGACAGTAACAAGGACACTGAAGCTTTCTTT. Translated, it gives CACDSNKDTEAFF.

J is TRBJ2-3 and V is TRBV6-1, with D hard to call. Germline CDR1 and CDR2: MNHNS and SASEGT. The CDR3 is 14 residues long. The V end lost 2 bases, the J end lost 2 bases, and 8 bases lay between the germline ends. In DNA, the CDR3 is TGTGCCAGCAGTGAATTTCCCATCACAGATACGCAGTATTTT. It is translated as CASSEFPITDTQYF.

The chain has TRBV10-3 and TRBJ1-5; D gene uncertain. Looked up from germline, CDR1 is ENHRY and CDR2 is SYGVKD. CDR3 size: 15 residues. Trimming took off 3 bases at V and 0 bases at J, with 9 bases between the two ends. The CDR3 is CAISESTLSNQPQHF. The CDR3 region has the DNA TGTGCCATCAGTGAATCGACACTTAGCAATCAGCCCCAGCATTTT.

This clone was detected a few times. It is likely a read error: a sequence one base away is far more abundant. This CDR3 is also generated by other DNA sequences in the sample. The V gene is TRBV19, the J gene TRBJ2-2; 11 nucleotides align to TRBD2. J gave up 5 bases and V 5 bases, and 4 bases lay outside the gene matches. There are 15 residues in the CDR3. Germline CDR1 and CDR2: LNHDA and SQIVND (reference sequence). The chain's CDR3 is CASSGTSGATGELFF. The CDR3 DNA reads TGTGCCAGTAGTGGGACTAGCGGAGCTACCGGGGAGCTGTTTTTT.

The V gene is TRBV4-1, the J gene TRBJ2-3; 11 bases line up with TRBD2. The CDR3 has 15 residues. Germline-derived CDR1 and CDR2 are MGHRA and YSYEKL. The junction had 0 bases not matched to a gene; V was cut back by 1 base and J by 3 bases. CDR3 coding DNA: TGCGCCAGCAGCCAAGTAGCGGGAGGGACAGATACGCAGTATTTT. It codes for CASSQVAGGTDTQYF.

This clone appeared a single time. This CDR3 is CASSFGQLNTEAFF. CDR3 coding DNA: TGCGCCAGCAGCTTCGGACAGTTGAACACTGAAGCTTTCTTT. The chain employs TRBV5-1 and TRBJ1-1, with D possibly TRBD1 on 6 matching bases. Germline V gene data show CDR1 as SGHRS and CDR2 as YFSETQ. This CDR3 comprises 14 residues. V was clipped by 2 bases and J by 0 bases, with 8 bases between them.

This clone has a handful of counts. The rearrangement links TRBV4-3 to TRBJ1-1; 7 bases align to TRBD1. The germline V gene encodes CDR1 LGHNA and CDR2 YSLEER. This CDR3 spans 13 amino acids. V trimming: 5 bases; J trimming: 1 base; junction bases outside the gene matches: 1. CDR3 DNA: TGCGCCAGCAGCTACAGGGGGAACACTGAAGCTTTCTTT. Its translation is CASSYRGNTEAFF.

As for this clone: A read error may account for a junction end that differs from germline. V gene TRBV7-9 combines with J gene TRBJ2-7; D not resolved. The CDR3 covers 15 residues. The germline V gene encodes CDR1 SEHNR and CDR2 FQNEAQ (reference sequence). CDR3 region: CSSSLVQLDSYEQYF. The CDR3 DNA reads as TGTTCCAGCAGCTTAGTCCAGCTAGACTCCTACGAGCAGTACTTC.

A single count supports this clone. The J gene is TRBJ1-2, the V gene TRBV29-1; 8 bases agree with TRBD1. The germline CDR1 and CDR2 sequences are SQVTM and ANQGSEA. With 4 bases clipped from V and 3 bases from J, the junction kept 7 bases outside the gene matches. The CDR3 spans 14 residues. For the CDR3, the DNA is TGCAGCGTTGCCCCGACAGGGGAGCACTATGGCTACACCTTC. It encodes CSVAPTGEHYGYTF.

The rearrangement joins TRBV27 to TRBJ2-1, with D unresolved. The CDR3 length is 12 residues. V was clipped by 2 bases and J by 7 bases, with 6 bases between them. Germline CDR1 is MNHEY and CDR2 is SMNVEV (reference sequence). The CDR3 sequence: CASSLTGNEQFF. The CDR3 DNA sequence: TGTGCCAGCAGTTTAACCGGGAATGAGCAGTTCTTC.

CDR3 nucleotide sequence: TGTGCCATCAGTGAGTCGACAGCCTACGAGCAGTACTTC. Translation: CAISESTAYEQYF. The chain has TRBV10-3 and TRBJ2-7; weak D call: TRBD1 (5 bases). V was trimmed by 0 bases and J by 2 bases, leaving 5 bases between them. From germline, CDR1 is ENHRY and CDR2 SYGVKD. CDR3 length: 13 residues.

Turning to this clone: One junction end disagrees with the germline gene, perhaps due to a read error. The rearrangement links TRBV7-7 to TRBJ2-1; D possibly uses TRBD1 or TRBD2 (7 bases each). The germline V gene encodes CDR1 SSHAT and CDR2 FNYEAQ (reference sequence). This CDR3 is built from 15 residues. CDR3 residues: CASSLDREGYNEQFF. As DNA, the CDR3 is TGTGCTAGCAGCTTAGACAGGGAGGGATACAATGAGCAGTTCTTC.

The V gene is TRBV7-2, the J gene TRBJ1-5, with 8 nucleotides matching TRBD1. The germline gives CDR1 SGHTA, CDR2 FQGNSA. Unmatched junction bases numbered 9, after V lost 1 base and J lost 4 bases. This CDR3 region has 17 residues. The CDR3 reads CASSLVKGQGGNQPQHF. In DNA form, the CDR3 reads TGTGCCAGCAGCTTAGTAAAAGGACAGGGAGGGAATCAGCCCCAGCATTTT.

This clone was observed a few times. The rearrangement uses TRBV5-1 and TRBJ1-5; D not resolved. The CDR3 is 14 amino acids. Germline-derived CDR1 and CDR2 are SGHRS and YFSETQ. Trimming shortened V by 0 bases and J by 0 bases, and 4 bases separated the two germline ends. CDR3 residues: CASSLGSSNQPQHF. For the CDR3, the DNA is TGCGCCAGCAGCTTGGGGAGTAGCAATCAGCCCCAGCATTTT.

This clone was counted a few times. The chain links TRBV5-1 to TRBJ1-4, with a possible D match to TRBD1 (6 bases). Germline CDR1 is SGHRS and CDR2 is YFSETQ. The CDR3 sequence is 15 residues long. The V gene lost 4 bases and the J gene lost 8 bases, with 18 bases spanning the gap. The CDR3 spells CASSPAARRGEKLFF. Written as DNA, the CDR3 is TGCGCCAGCAGCCCAGCCGCTAGAAGGGGGGAAAAACTGTTTTTT.

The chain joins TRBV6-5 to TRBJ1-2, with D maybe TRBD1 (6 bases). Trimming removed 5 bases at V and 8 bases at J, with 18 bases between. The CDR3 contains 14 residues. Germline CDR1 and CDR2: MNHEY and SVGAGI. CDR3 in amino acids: CASSALTGPGGYTF. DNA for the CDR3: TGTGCCAGCAGTGCGCTAACAGGGCCAGGCGGCTACACCTTC.

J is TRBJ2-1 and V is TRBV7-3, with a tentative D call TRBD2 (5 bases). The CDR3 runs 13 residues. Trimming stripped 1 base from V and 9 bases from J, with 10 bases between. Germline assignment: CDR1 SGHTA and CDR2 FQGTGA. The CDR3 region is CASSLMGEGEQFF. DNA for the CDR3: TGTGCCAGCAGCTTAATGGGTGAGGGTGAGCAGTTCTTC.

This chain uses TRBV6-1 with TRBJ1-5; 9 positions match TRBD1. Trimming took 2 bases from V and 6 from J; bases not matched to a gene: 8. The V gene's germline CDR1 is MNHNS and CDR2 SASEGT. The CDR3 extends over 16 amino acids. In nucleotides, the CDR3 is TGTGCCAGCAGTGAAAGCTATGCGACAGGGGGTCAGCCCCAGCATTTT. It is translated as CASSESYATGGQPQHF.

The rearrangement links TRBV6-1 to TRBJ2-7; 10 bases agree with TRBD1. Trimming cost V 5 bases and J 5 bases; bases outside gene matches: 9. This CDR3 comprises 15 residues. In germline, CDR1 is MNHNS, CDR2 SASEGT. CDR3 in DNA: TGTGCCAGCAGTTTCGGTGGGACAGGGGTCCACGAGCAGTACTTC. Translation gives CASSFGGTGVHEQYF.

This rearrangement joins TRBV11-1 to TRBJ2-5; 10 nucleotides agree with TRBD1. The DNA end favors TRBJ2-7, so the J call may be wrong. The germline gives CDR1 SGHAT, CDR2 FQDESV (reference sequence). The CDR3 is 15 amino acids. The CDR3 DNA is TGTGCCAGCAGCCACCCGACAGGGGGCTTTTACGAGCAGTACTTC. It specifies CASSHPTGGFYEQYF.

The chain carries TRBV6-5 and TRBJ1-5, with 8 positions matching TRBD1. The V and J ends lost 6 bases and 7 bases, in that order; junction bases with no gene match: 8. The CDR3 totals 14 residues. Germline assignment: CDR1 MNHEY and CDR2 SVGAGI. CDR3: CASSAGQGEQPQHF. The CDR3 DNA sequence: TGTGCCAGCAGCGCCGGACAGGGAGAACAGCCCCAGCATTTT.

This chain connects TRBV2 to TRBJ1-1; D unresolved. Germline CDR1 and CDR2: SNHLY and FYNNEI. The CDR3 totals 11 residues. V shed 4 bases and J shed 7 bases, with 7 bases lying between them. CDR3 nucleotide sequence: TGTGCCAGCAGTGTTGGAGTTGAAGCTTTCTTT. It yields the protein CASSVGVEAFF.